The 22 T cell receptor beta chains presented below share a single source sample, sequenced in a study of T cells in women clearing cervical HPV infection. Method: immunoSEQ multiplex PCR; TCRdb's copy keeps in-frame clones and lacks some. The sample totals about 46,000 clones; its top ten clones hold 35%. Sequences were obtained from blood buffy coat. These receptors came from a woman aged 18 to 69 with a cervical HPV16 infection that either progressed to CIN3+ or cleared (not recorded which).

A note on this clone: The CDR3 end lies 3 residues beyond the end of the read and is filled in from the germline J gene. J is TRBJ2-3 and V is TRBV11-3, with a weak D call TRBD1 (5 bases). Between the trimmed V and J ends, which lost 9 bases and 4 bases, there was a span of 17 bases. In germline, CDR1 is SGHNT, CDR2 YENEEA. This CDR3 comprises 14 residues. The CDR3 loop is CASGDPRVADTQYF. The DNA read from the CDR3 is TGTGCCAGTGGGGATCCCAGGGTCGCAGATACG.

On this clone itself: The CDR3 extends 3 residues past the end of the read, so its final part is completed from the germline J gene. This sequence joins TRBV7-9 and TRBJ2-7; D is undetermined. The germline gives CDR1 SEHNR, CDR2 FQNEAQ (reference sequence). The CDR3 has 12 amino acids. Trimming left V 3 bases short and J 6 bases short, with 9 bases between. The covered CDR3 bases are TGTGCCAGCAGCTTGGCCCGTGCCGAG. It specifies CASSLARAE. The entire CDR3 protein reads CASSLARAEQYF.

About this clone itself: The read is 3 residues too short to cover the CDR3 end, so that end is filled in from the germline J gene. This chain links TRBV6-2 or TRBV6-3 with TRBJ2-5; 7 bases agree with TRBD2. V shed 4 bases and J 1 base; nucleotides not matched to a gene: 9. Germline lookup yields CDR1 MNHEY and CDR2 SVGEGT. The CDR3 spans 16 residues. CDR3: CASSSFSASGQETQYF. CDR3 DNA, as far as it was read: TGTGCCAGCAGTTCCTTCTCGGCTAGCGGCCAAGAGACC.

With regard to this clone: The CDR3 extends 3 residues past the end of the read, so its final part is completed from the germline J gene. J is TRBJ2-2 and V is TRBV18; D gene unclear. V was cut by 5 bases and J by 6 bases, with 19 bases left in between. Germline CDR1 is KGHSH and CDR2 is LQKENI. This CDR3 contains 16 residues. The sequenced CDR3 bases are TGTGCCAGCTCAACCGCTCAACCTATGGTATCCGGGGAG. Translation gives CASSTAQPMVSGE. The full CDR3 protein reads CASSTAQPMVSGELFF. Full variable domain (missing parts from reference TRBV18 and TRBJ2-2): NAGVMQNPRHLVRRRGQEARLRCSPMKGHSHVYWYRQLPEEGLKFMVYLQKENIIDESGMPKERFSAEFPKEGPSILRIQQVVRGDSAAYFCASSTAQPMVSGELFFGEGSRLTVL.

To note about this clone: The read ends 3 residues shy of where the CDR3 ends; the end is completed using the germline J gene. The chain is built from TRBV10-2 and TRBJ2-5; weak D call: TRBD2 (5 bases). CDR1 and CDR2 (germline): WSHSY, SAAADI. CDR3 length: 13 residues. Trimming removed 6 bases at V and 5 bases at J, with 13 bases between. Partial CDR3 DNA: TGCGCCAGCAGAACGGGGATTGGGGAGACC. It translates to CASRTGIGET. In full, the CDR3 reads CASRTGIGETQYF.

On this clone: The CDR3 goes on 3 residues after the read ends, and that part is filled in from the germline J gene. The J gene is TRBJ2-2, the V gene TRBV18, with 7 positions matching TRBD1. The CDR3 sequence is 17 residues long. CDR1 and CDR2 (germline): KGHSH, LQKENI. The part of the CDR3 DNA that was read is TGTGCCAGCTCACCCAACCGACAGGGCTCTGGGGCCAACGTG. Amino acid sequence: CASSPNRQGSGANV. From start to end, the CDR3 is CASSPNRQGSGANVLFF.

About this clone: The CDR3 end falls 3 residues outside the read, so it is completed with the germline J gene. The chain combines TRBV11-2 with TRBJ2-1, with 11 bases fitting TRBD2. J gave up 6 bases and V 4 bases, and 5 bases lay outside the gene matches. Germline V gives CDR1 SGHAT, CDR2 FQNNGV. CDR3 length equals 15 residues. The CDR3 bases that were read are TGTGCCAGCAGCTCGTTAGCGGGGGGGGGCAATGAG. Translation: CASSSLAGGGNE. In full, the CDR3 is CASSSLAGGGNEQFF. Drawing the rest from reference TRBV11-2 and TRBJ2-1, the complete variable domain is EAGVAQSPRYKIIEKRQSVAFWCNPISGHATLYWYQQILGQGPKLLIQFQNNGVVDDSQLPKDRFSAERLKGVDSTLKIQPAKLEDSAVYLCASSSLAGGGNEQFFGPGTRLTVL.

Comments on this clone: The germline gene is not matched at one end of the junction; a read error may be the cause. Incomplete CDR3 DNA: TGTGCTAGCAGCTCAGGCGGCACAGATACG. It encodes CASSSGGTDT. From start to end, the CDR3 is CASSSGGTDTQYF. The chain is built from TRBV7-7 and TRBJ2-3; no clear D gene. The CDR3 end falls 3 residues outside the read, so it is completed with the germline J gene. This CDR3 is built from 13 residues. Germline lookup yields CDR1 SSHAT and CDR2 FNYEAQ (reference sequence).

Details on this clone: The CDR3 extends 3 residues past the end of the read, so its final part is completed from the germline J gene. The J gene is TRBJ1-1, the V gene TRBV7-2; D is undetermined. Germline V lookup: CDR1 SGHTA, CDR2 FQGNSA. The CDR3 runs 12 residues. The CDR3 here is CASSLRSGEAFF. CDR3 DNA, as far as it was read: TGTGCCAGCAGCTTGCGCTCGGGGGAA.

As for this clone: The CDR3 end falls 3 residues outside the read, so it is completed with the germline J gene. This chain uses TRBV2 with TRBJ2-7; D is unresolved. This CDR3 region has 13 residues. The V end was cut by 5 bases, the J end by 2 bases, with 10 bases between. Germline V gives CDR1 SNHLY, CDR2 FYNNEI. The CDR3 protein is CASSTVPTYEQYF. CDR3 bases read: TGTGCCAGCAGTACAGTTCCGACCTACGAG. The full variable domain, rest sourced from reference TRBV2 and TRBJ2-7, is EPEVTQTPSHQVTQMGQEVILRCVPISNHLYFYWYRQILGQKVEFLVSFYNNEISEKSEIFDDQFSVERPDGSNFTLKIRSTKLEDSAMYFCASSTVPTYEQYFGPGTRLTVT.

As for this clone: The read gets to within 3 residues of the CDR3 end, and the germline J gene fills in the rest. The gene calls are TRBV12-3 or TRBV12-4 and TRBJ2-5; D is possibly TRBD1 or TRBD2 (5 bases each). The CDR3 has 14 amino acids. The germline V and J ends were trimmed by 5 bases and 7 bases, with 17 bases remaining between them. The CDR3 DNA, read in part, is TGTGCCAGCAGTCCCCCCGTCACGAGGGGGACC. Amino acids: CASSPPVTRGT. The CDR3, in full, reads CASSPPVTRGTQYF.

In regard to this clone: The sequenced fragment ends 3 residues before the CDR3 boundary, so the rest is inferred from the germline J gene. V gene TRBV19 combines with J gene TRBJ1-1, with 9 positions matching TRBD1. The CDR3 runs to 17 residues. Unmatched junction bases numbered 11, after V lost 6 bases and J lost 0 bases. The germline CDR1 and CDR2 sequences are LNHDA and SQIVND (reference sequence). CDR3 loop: CASRHAGTGSMNTEAFF. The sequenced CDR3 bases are TGTGCCAGTAGGCATGCCGGGACAGGGAGTATGAACACTGAA.

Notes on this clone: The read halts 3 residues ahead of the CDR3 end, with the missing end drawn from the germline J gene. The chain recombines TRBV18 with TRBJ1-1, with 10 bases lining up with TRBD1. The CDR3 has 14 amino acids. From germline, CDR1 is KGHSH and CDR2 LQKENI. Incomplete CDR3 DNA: TGTGCCAGCTCCCAGGACAGGGGGGGCCAGGTA. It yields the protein CASSQDRGGQV. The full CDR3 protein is CASSQDRGGQVAFF. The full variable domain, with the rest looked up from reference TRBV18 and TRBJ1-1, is NAGVMQNPRHLVRRRGQEARLRCSPMKGHSHVYWYRQLPEEGLKFMVYLQKENIIDESGMPKERFSAEFPKEGPSILRIQQVVRGDSAAYFCASSQDRGGQVAFFGQGTRLTVV.

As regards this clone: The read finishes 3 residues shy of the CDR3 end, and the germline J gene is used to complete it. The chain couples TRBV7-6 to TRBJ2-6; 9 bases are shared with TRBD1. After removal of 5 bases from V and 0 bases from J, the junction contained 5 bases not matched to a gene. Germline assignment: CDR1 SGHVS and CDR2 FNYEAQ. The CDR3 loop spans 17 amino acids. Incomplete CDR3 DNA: TGTGCCAGCAGCACCGGGACAGGGTACTCTGGGGCCAACGTC. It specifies CASSTGTGYSGANV. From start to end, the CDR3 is CASSTGTGYSGANVLTF.

The sequenced CDR3 bases are TGTGCCAGCAGTGAATTCCGGGCCGGGGAG. Amino acid sequence: CASSEFRAGE. The whole CDR3 sequence reads CASSEFRAGELFF. The gene calls are TRBV6-1 and TRBJ2-2; no reliable D call. The sequenced fragment ends 3 residues before the CDR3 boundary, so the rest is inferred from the germline J gene. CDR1 and CDR2 (germline): MNHNS, SASEGT. There are 13 residues in the CDR3. V gave up 2 bases and J gave up 6 bases, with 7 bases separating them.

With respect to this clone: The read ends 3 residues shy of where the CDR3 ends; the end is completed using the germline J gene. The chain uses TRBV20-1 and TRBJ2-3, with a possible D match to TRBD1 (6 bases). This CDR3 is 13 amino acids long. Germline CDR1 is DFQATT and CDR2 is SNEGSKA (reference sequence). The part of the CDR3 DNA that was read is TGCAGTGCGGACTTAGGGGGAAGACAGCCG. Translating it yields CSADLGGRQP. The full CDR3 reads CSADLGGRQPQYF.

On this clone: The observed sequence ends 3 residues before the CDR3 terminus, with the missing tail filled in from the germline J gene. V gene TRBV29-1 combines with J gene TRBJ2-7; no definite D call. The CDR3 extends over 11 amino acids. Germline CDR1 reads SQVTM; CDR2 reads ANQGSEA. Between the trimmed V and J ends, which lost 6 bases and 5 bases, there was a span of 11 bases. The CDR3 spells CSVEVIDEQYF. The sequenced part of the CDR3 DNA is TGCAGCGTAGAGGTAATCGACGAG.

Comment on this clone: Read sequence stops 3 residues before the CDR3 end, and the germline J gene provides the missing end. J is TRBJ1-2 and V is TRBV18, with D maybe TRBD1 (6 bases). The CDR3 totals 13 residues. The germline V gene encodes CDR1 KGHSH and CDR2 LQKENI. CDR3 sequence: CASSLNRVNDYTF. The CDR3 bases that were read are TGTGCCAGCTCATTGAACAGGGTTAATGAC.

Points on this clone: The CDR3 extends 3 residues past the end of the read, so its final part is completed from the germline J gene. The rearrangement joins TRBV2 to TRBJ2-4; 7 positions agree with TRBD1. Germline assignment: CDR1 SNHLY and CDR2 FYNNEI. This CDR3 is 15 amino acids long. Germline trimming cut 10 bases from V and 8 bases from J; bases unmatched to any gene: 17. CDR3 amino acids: CATTSPQGVGDIQYF. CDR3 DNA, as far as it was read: TGTGCCACCACCTCGCCGCAGGGGGTTGGAGACATT.

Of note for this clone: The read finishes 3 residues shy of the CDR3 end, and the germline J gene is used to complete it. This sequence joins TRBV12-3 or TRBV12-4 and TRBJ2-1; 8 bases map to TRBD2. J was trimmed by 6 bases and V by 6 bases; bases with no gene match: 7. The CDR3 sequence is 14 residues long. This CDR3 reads CASSPGLAGNEQFF. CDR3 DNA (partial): TGTGCCAGCAGCCCCGGACTAGCTGGCAATGAG.

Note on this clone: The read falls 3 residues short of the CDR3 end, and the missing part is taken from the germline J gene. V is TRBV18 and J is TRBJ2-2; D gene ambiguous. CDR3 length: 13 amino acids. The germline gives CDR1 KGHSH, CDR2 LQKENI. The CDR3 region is CASSPQLTSRLFF. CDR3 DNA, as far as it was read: TGTGCCAGCTCACCACAATTAACGTCGCGG.

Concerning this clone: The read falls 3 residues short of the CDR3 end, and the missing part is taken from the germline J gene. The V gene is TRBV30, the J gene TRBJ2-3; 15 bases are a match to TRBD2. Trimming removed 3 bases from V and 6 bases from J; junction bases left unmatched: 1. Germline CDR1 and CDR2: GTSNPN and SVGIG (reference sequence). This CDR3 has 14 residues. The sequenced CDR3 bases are TGTGCCTGGAGCGGGACTAGCGGGAGGGATACG. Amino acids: CAWSGTSGRDT. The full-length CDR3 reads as CAWSGTSGRDTQYF.